The 2 T cell receptor beta chains reported below all come from one sample, sequenced in a study of blood T cell repertoires in COVID-19. Profiling relied on immunoSEQ multiplex PCR, and the TCRdb table lists in-frame clones only, not all of them. The table lists hundreds of thousands of clones, about 85% of them singletons, with around a sixth in the top ten. Source material: PBMCs or T cells enriched from blood (not recorded which). The source is a man in his forties who had recovered from COVID-19.

V usage is TRBV7-9 and J usage is TRBJ2-2; D gene unclear. The CDR3 spans 14 residues. In germline, CDR1 is SEHNR, CDR2 FQNEAQ (reference sequence). Deletions cut 4 bases from V and 1 base from J, with 7 bases between. CDR3 sequence reads: CASSSRQNTGELFF. The CDR3 bases are TGTGCCAGCAGCTCAAGACAGAACACCGGGGAGCTGTTTTTT.

This clone has just one count. The chain has TRBV5-1 and TRBJ2-7; the match to TRBD2 covers 9 bases. Germline trimming cut 0 bases from V and 6 bases from J; bases unmatched to any gene: 4. The CDR3 runs to 14 residues. Germline-derived CDR1 and CDR2 are SGHRS and YFSETQ. CDR3 region: CASSLVAGGLEQYF. DNA of the CDR3: TGCGCCAGCAGCTTGGTGGCGGGAGGGCTCGAGCAGTACTTC.